These 24 T cell receptor beta chains were sequenced from one sample in a study of T-cell reconstitution after alpha-beta-depleted transplantation in children. As it was prepared, the TCRbeta library received unique molecular identifiers. Using its own MiXCR run on the PCR reads, TCRdb lists one record per CDR3 protein. Of 250,000 to 400,000 distinct CDR3 sequences in the sample, 20% to 30% are singletons; the top ten hold approximately 10%. This sample comprised PBMCs, mostly from graft donor cells, obtained 180 days after TCRalphabeta/CD19-depleted stem cell transplant. These receptors were obtained from a male patient aged 10-17 years who had a stem cell transplant for acute lymphoblastic leukemia, so the T cells may come from the graft donor.

V is TRBV12-3 or TRBV12-4 and J is TRBJ2-5; D not certain. The CDR3 has 14 residues. Trimming took 1 base from V and 7 from J, leaving 13 bases between them. CDR3 sequence (DNA): TGTGCCAGCAGTTTAGGGGTCGTAGGGCGGACCCAGTACTTC. It translates to CASSLGVVGRTQYF.

The chain carries TRBV19 and TRBJ2-7; D possibly corresponds to TRBD1 (6 bases). Germline V gene sequence: CDR1 LNHDA, CDR2 SQIVND (reference sequence). CDR3 length: 14 amino acids. Deletions cut 8 bases from V and 0 bases from J, with 14 bases between. The CDR3, as DNA: TGTGCCAGTTCGAGACAGGTCTCCTCCTACGAGCAGTACTTC. Translating gives CASSRQVSSYEQYF. Filled out from reference TRBV19 and TRBJ2-7, the complete variable domain reads DGGITQSPKYLFRKEGQNVTLSCEQNLNHDAMYWYRQDPGQGLRLIYYSQIVNDFQKGDIAEGYSVSREKKESFPLTVTSAQKNPTAFYLCASSRQVSSYEQYFGPGTRLTVT.

This chain joins TRBV6-1 and TRBJ2-2, with D possibly called TRBD1 or TRBD2 (7 bases each). The CDR3 is made up of 19 amino acids. Germline CDR1 is MNHNS and CDR2 is SASEGT. Deletions cut 5 bases from V and 1 base from J, with 23 bases between. The DNA for the CDR3 is TGTGCCAGCAGTCCCCTGGGTTCAGGGGGGGGTCGGAACACCGGGGAGCTGTTTTTT. Protein product: CASSPLGSGGGRNTGELFF.

The chain recombines TRBV6-2 or TRBV6-3 with TRBJ1-2; D may be TRBD1 (5 bases). Germline V CDR1 and CDR2: MNHEY, SVGEGT. CDR3 length: 12 residues. V was shortened by 6 bases and J by 5 bases, with 10 bases between the two germline ends. In DNA form, the CDR3 reads TGTGCCAGCAGGACAGCCGGATATGGCTACACCTTC. It translates to CASRTAGYGYTF.

This clonotype was found a few times. V usage is TRBV7-2 and J usage is TRBJ2-1, with unresolved D. The length of the CDR3 is 17 residues. Looked up from germline, CDR1 is SGHTA and CDR2 is FQGNSA. Between the trimmed V and J ends, which lost 5 bases and 0 bases, there was a span of 17 bases. The chain's CDR3 is CASSDAAVRTSYNEQFF. The CDR3 coding sequence is TGTGCCAGCAGCGACGCGGCGGTCCGTACCTCCTACAATGAGCAGTTCTTC.

A word on this clonotype: A junction boundary mismatches the germline segment, possibly from a read error. This chain joins TRBV9 and TRBJ2-5; 10 bases are a match to TRBD2. The germline V gene encodes CDR1 SGDLS and CDR2 YYNGEE. CDR3 size: 16 residues. CDR3 in DNA: TGTGCCAGCAGCGTAGGGCTAGCGGGAGAAGGGGAGACCCCGTACTTC. Translation gives CASSVGLAGEGETPYF.

The chain uses TRBV9 and TRBJ1-6; 7 positions agree with TRBD1. CDR3 length: 14 residues. CDR1 is SGDLS, CDR2 YYNGEE, per germline. Losses at the gene ends were 1 base for V and 7 bases for J; bases not matched to a gene: 2. The CDR3, as DNA: TGTGCCAGCAGCGTACAGGGGGGAAATTCACCCCTCCACTTT. Amino acids: CASSVQGGNSPLHF. The variable domain in full, completed from reference TRBV9 and TRBJ1-6, reads DSGVTQTPKHLITATGQRVTLRCSPRSGDLSVYWYQQSLDQGLQFLIQYYNGEERAKGNILERFSAQQFPDLHSELNLSSLELGDSALYFCASSVQGGNSPLHFGNGTRLTVT.

This clonotype has a handful of counts. This chain joins TRBV20-1 and TRBJ1-5; perhaps TRBD1 as D (5 bases). Germline assignment: CDR1 DFQATT and CDR2 SNEGSKA (reference sequence). V was shortened by 6 bases and J by 1 base, with 7 bases between the two germline ends. CDR3 length equals 12 residues. The CDR3 loop is CSAGESNQPQHF. In DNA, the CDR3 is TGCAGTGCGGGGGAGAGCAATCAGCCCCAGCATTTT.

The rearrangement joins TRBV7-6 to TRBJ2-5; D may be TRBD2 (6 bases). Germline lookup yields CDR1 SGHVS and CDR2 FNYEAQ. V gave up 1 base and J gave up 7 bases, with 16 bases separating them. The CDR3 totals 15 residues. The CDR3 reads CASSLVGTFGGTQYF. CDR3 nucleotides: TGTGCCAGCAGCTTAGTAGGGACCTTCGGGGGGACCCAGTACTTC.

The count of this clonotype is one. The chain uses TRBV2 and TRBJ2-3; 8 bases agree with TRBD2. The germline V gene has CDR1 SNHLY and CDR2 FYNNEI. This CDR3 spans 16 amino acids. After removal of 4 bases from V and 0 bases from J, the junction contained 6 bases not matched to a gene. CDR3: CASSVISGSSTDTQYF. For the CDR3, the DNA is TGTGCCAGCAGTGTTATAAGCGGGAGTAGCACAGATACGCAGTATTTT.

Worth noting for this clonotype: An end of the junction differs from the germline gene, which may be a read error. This chain joins TRBV20-1 and TRBJ2-2; TRBD2 matches at 8 bases. The CDR3 contains 17 residues. Germline CDR1 DFQATT, CDR2 SNEGSKA (reference sequence). CDR3 region: CCARDRPAGVGTGELFF. CDR3 DNA sequence: TGCTGTGCTAGAGATCGCCCAGCGGGAGTTGGGACCGGGGAGCTGTTTTTT.

This clonotype was counted a few times. V usage is TRBV11-2 and J usage is TRBJ2-3, with a weak D call TRBD1 (5 bases). Per the germline V gene, CDR1 is SGHAT and CDR2 is FQNNGV. Trimming took 1 base from V and 1 from J, leaving 12 bases between them. The CDR3 contains 16 residues. The CDR3 spells CASSLGNRLGTDTQYF. The CDR3 DNA is TGTGCCAGCAGCTTAGGCAACAGGTTAGGCACAGATACGCAGTATTTT.

The chain employs TRBV7-9 and TRBJ2-5; a weak D match, TRBD1 (6 bases). Germline values: CDR1 SEHNR, CDR2 FQNEAQ (reference sequence). Between the trimmed V and J ends, which lost 5 bases and 2 bases, there was a span of 12 bases. The CDR3 covers 14 residues. The CDR3 sequence: CASSGRGLQETQYF. The CDR3 coding sequence is TGTGCCAGCAGCGGCAGGGGTTTACAAGAGACCCAGTACTTC. Full variable domain (outside the CDR3, taken from reference TRBV7-9 and TRBJ2-5): DTGVSQNPRHKITKRGQNVTFRCDPISEHNRLYWYRQTLGQGPEFLTYFQNEAQLEKSRLLSDRFSAERPKGSFSTLEIQRTEQGDSAMYLCASSGRGLQETQYFGPGTRLLVL.

This clonotype came up many times. The gene calls are TRBV5-1 and TRBJ2-3; the match to TRBD1 covers 12 bases. This CDR3 has 17 amino acids. Germline V lookup: CDR1 SGHRS, CDR2 YFSETQ. Trimming at V came to 4 bases and at J to 4 bases, leaving 10 bases not matched to a gene. CDR3 bases: TGCGCCAGCAGCCTCGGGGACAGGGGGCGAAGGGCAGATACGCAGTATTTT. Its protein is CASSLGDRGRRADTQYF.

The chain links TRBV6-2 or TRBV6-3 to TRBJ1-5; D call uncertain. Germline V gene data show CDR1 as MNHEY and CDR2 as SVGEGT. Trimming took 6 bases from V and 6 from J, leaving 12 bases between them. This CDR3 has 13 residues. CDR3 loop: CASRSGVSQPQHF. The CDR3 DNA follows: TGTGCCAGCAGGTCGGGAGTAAGTCAGCCCCAGCATTTT.

The CDR3 nucleotides read TGCAGTGCTAGAGAGGGACAGGGGCTGTCCACCGGGGAGCTGTTTTTT. Translation gives CSAREGQGLSTGELFF. The genes are TRBV20-1 and TRBJ2-2, with 10 bases that match TRBD1. The V gene end was trimmed by 0 bases and the J gene end by 4 bases; junction bases not matched to a gene: 5. Germline-derived CDR1 and CDR2 are DFQATT and SNEGSKA (reference sequence). The CDR3 runs to 16 residues.

This clonotype was observed a few times. The chain has TRBV7-9 and TRBJ1-1; tentatively, D is TRBD1 (5 bases). Germline CDR1 reads SEHNR; CDR2 reads FQNEAQ (reference sequence). The ends were cut back, 1 base at V and 9 bases at J, with 15 bases in the middle. The CDR3 is made up of 14 amino acids. The CDR3 nucleotides read TGTGCCAGCAGCTTAGTCCAAATTAGACAGAAAGCTTTCTTT. Amino acids: CASSLVQIRQKAFF.

The sample holds many counts of this clonotype. For the CDR3, the DNA is TGCGCCAGCACGGCCTTAGGACAGATACAAGAGACCCAGTACTTC. It encodes CASTALGQIQETQYF. V usage is TRBV5-1 and J usage is TRBJ2-5, with D possibly matching TRBD1 (6 bases). The CDR3 contains 15 residues. V lost 6 bases and J 2 bases, leaving 17 bases between the germline ends. CDR1 and CDR2 (germline): SGHRS, YFSETQ.

The rearrangement links TRBV7-8 to TRBJ1-2; the D gene is possibly TRBD1 (5 bases). The CDR3 is made up of 15 amino acids. CDR1 is SGHVS, CDR2 FQNEAQ, per germline. The ends were cut back, 2 bases at V and 4 bases at J, with 14 bases in the middle. The chain's CDR3 is CASSLWGSEIYGYTF. The CDR3 bases are TGTGCCAGCAGCTTATGGGGCAGTGAAATCTATGGCTACACCTTC.

The chain joins TRBV20-1 to TRBJ2-3, with D perhaps matching TRBD2 (6 bases). Germline V lookup: CDR1 DFQATT, CDR2 SNEGSKA (reference sequence). V lost 0 bases to trimming and J lost 3 bases, with 7 bases between them. This CDR3 contains 13 residues. CDR3 sequence: CSARDGRTDTQYF. DNA for the CDR3: TGCAGTGCTAGAGATGGGAGGACAGATACGCAGTATTTT.

This chain uses TRBV7-9 with TRBJ2-7; 12 bases align to TRBD2. This CDR3 spans 16 amino acids. Germline CDR1 is SEHNR and CDR2 is FQNEAQ (reference sequence). The junction had 6 bases not matched to a gene; V was cut back by 3 bases and J by 3 bases. The CDR3 DNA reads TGTGCCAGCAGCTTCCGACTAGCGGGAGATGGCTACGAGCAGTACTTC. Residues: CASSFRLAGDGYEQYF. Using reference TRBV7-9 and TRBJ2-7 for the parts outside the CDR3, the full variable domain is DTGVSQNPRHKITKRGQNVTFRCDPISEHNRLYWYRQTLGQGPEFLTYFQNEAQLEKSRLLSDRFSAERPKGSFSTLEIQRTEQGDSAMYLCASSFRLAGDGYEQYFGPGTRLTVT.

This clonotype occurred a few times. The V gene is TRBV5-8, the J gene TRBJ2-3; maybe TRBD1 (5 bases). Germline lookup yields CDR1 SGHTS and CDR2 YDEGEE. The V and J ends lost 3 bases and 1 base respectively, with 15 bases between them. This CDR3 has 16 amino acids. As DNA, the CDR3 is TGTGCCAGCAGCTACGAACAGGTTAAGGGCACAGATACGCAGTATTTT. Its translation is CASSYEQVKGTDTQYF.

Notes on this clonotype: One junction end disagrees with the germline gene, perhaps due to a read error. The V gene is TRBV5-1, the J gene TRBJ1-2; D unclear. CDR1 and CDR2 from the germline V gene are SGHRS and YFSETQ. The length of the CDR3 is 11 residues. CDR3 nucleotides: TGCGCCAGCAGCTGGGGTGCTGGCGACACCTTC. This codes for CASSWGAGDTF. The full variable domain, completed using reference TRBV5-1 and TRBJ1-2, is KAGVTQTPRYLIKTRGQQVTLSCSPISGHRSVSWYQQTPGQGLQFLFEYFSETQRNKGNFPGRFSGRQFSNSRSEMNVSTLELGDSALYLCASSWGAGDTFGSGTRLTVV.

Only a few counts were recorded for this clonotype. V is TRBV4-1 and J is TRBJ2-6; D possibly corresponds to TRBD2 (6 bases). Germline CDR1 is MGHRA and CDR2 is YSYEKL. The CDR3 sequence is 15 residues long. V lost 4 bases to trimming and J lost 12 bases, with 19 bases between them. CDR3 sequence reads: CASSPRQTGDAVLTF. The CDR3 DNA follows: TGCGCCAGCAGCCCCAGACAAACGGGAGATGCCGTCCTGACTTTC.